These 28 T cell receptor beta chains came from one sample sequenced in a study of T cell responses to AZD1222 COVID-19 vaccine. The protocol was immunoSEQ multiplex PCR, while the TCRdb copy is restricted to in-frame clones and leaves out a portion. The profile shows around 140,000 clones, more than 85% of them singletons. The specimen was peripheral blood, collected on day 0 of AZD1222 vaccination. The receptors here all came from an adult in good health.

The CDR3 spells CAIKAGAFNYGYTF. The CDR3 nucleotides read TGTGCCATCAAGGCAGGGGCATTCAACTATGGCTACACCTTC. V and J are TRBV10-3 and TRBJ1-2, with D tentatively TRBD1 (6 bases). The germline gives CDR1 ENHRY, CDR2 SYGVKD. This CDR3 spans 14 amino acids. Trimming shortened V by 7 bases and J by 2 bases, and 14 bases separated the two germline ends.

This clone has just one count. CDR3 sequence reads: CASSLQVLNTEAFF. In DNA form, the CDR3 reads TGCGCCAGCAGCCTACAGGTACTGAACACTGAAGCTTTCTTT. V gene TRBV4-1 combines with J gene TRBJ1-1; D is possibly TRBD1 (5 bases). V was pared by 4 bases and J by 0 bases, with 9 bases between. This CDR3 comprises 14 residues. Looked up from germline, CDR1 is MGHRA and CDR2 is YSYEKL.

The CDR3 DNA reads as TGTGCCAGCAGCCAAGTCGTCGGACAAGAGACCCAGTACTTC. Translation: CASSQVVGQETQYF. The rearrangement joins TRBV14 to TRBJ2-5, with no clear D. The V end lost 1 base, the J end lost 2 bases, and 8 bases lay between the germline ends. This CDR3 has 14 residues. The germline V gene has CDR1 SGHDN and CDR2 FVKESK.

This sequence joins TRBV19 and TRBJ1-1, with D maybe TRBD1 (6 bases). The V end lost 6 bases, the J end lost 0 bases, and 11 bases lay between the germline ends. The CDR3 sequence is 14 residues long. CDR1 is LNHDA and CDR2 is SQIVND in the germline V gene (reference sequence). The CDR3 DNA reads TGTGCCAGTAGGCAAGGGACAATGAACACTGAAGCTTTCTTT. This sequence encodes CASRQGTMNTEAFF.

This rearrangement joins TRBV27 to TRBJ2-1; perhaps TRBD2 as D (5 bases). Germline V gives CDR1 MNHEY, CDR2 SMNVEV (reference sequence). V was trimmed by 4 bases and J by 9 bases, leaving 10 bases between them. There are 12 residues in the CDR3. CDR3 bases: TGTGCCAGCAGTTCTGAGGGCCGTGAGCAGTTCTTC. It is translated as CASSSEGREQFF.

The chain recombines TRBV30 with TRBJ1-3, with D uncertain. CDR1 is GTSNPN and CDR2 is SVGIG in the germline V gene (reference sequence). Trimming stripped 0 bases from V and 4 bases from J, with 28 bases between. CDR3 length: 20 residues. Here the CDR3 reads CAWSVSLSIGPAPAGNTIYF. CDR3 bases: TGTGCCTGGAGTGTTTCTTTGTCTATAGGGCCCGCTCCTGCCGGAAACACCATATATTTT.

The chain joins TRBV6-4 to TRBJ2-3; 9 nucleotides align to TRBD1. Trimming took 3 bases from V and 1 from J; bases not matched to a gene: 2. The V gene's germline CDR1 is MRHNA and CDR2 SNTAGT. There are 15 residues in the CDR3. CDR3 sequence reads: CASSETGGGTDTQYF. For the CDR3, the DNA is TGTGCCAGCAGTGAGACAGGGGGGGGCACAGATACGCAGTATTTT.

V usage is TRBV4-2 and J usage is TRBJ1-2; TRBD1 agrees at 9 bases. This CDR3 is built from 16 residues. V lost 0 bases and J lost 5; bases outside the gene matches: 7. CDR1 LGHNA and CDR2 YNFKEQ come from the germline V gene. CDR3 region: CASSQERRDRVYGYTF. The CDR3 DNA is TGTGCCAGCAGCCAAGAGAGGAGGGACAGGGTATATGGCTACACCTTC.

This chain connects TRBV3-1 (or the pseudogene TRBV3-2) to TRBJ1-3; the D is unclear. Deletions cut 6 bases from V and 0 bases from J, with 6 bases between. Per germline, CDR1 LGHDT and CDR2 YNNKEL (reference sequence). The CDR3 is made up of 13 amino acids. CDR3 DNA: TGTGCCAGCAGTAGAGGCTCTGGAAACACCATATATTTT. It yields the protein CASSRGSGNTIYF.

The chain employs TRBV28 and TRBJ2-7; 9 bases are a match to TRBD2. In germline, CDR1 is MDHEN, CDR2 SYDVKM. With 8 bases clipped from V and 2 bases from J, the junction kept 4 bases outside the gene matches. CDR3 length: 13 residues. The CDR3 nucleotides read TGTGCCAGCCTTAGCGGGAGCCCCTACGAGCAGTACTTC. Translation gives CASLSGSPYEQYF.

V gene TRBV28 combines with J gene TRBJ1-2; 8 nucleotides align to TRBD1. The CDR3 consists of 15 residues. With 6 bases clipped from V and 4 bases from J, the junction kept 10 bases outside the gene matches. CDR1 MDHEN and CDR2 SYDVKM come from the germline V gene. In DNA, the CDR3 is TGTGCCAGCAGGGGTGAACAGGGACAGGTCTATGGCTACACCTTC. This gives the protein CASRGEQGQVYGYTF.

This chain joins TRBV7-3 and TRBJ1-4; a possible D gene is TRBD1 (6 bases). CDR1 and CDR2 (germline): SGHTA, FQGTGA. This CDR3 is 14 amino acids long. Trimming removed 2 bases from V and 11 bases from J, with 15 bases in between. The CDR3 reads CASSLDGQGRKLFF. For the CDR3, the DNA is TGTGCCAGCAGCTTAGATGGCCAGGGGCGGAAACTGTTTTTT. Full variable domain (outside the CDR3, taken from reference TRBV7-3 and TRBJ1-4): GAGVSQTPSNKVTEKGKYVELRCDPISGHTALYWYRQSLGQGPEFLIYFQGTGAADDSGLPNDRFFAVRPEGSVSTLKIQRTERGDSAVYLCASSLDGQGRKLFFGSGTQLSVL.

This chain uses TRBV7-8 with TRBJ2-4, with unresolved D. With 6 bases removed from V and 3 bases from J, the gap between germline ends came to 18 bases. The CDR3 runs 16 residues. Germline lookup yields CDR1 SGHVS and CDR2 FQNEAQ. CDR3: CASRPRRKTYKNIQYF. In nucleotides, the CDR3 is TGTGCCAGCAGACCCCGACGGAAAACTTACAAAAACATTCAGTACTTC. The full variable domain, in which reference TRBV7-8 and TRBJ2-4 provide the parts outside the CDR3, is GAGVSQSPRYKVAKRGQDVALRCDPISGHVSLFWYQQALGQGPEFLTYFQNEAQLDKSGLPSDRFFAERPEGSVSTLKIQRTQQEDSAVYLCASRPRRKTYKNIQYFGAGTRLSVL.

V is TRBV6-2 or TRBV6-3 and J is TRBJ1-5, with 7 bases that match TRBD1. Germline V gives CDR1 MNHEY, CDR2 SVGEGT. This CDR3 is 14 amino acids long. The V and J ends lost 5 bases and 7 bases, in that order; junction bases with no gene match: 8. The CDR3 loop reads CASSQGDAVQPQHF. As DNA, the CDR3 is TGTGCCAGCAGTCAGGGGGACGCAGTCCAGCCCCAGCATTTT.

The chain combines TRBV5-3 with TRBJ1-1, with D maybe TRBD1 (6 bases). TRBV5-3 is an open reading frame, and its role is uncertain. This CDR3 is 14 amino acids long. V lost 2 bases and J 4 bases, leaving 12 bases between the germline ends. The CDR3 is CARSFSDSSTEAFF. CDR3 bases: TGTGCCAGAAGCTTCTCGGACAGCAGCACTGAAGCTTTCTTT.

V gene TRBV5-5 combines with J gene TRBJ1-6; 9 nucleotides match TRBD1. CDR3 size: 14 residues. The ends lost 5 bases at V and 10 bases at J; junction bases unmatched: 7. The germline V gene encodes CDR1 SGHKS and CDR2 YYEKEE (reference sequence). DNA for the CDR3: TGTGCCAGCAGGGGGACAGGGAATTGGTCACCCCTCCACTTT. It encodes CASRGTGNWSPLHF.

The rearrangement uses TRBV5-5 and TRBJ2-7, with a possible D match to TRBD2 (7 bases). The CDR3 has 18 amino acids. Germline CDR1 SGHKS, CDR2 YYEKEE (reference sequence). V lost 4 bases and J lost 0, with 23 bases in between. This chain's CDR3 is CASSRQRRGAGTSYEQYF. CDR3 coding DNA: TGTGCCAGCAGCCGACAACGCCGGGGGGCCGGGACCTCCTACGAGCAGTACTTC.

CDR3 sequence: CASSSPNQGQTPLTDTQYF. CDR3 nucleotide sequence: TGTGCCAGCAGCTCCCCAAACCAGGGACAAACGCCATTGACAGATACGCAGTATTTT. V usage is TRBV7-3 and J usage is TRBJ2-3; perhaps TRBD1 as D (6 bases). The CDR3 is 19 amino acids. Germline CDR1 and CDR2: SGHTA and FQGTGA. Trimming left V 4 bases short and J 3 bases short, with 26 bases between.

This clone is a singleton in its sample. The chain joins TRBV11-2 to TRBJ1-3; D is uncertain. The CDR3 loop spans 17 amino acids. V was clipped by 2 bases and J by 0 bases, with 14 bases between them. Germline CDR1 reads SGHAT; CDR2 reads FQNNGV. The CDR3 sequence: CASSLRSGTHSGNTIYF. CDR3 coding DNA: TGTGCCAGCAGCTTACGCTCAGGTACCCACTCTGGAAACACCATATATTTT.

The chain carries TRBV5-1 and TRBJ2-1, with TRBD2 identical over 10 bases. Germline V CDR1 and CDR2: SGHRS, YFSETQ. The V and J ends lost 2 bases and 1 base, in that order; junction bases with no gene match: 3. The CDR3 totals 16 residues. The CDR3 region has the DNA TGCGCCAGCAGCTTCCGACTAGCGGGTTCCTACAATGAGCAGTTCTTC. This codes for CASSFRLAGSYNEQFF.

CDR3 residues: CASSIILNTEAFF. Written as DNA, the CDR3 is TGTGCCAGTAGTATAATTTTGAACACTGAAGCTTTCTTT. The chain has TRBV19 and TRBJ1-1; D is unclear. The V end lost 2 bases, the J end lost 0 bases, and 4 bases lay between the germline ends. The CDR3 has 13 residues. Germline V CDR1 and CDR2: LNHDA, SQIVND (reference sequence).

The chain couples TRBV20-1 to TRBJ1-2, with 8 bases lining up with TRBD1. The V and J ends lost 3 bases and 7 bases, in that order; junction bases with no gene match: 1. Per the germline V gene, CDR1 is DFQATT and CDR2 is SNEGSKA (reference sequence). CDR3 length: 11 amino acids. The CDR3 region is CSARDRVGYTF. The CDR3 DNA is TGCAGTGCTAGGGACAGGGTTGGCTACACCTTC.

CDR3 coding DNA: TGTGCCAGCAGCCCGGGACAGGGCTGGAATTCACCCCTCCACTTT. It yields the protein CASSPGQGWNSPLHF. The chain has TRBV14 and TRBJ1-6; TRBD1 matches 9 bases. Per germline, CDR1 SGHDN and CDR2 FVKESK. J gave up 7 bases and V 4 bases, and 5 bases lay outside the gene matches. The CDR3 is 15 amino acids.

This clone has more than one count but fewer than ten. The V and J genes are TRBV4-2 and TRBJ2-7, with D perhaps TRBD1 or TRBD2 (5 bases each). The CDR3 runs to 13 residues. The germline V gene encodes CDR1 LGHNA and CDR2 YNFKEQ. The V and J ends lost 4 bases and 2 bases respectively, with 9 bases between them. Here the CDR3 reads CASSRDPTYEQYF. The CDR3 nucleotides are TGTGCCAGCAGCCGGGACCCAACCTACGAGCAGTACTTC.

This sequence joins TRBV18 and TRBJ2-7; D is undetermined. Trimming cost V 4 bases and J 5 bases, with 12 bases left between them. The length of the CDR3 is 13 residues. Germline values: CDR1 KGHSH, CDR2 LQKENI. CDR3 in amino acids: CASSQLPKDEQYF. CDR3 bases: TGTGCCAGCTCACAACTTCCTAAGGACGAGCAGTACTTC.

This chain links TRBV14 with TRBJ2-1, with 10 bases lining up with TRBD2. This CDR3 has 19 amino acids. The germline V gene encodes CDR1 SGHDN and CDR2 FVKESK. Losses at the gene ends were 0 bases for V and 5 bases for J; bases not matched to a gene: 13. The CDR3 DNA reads TGTGCCAGCAGCCAAGATGGGCTAGCGGGGGCCCGGAGGCACAATGAGCAGTTCTTC. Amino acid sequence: CASSQDGLAGARRHNEQFF.

CDR3 sequence: CATSGPKGRSYEQYF. CDR3 in DNA: TGTGCCACCAGTGGTCCTAAGGGACGGAGTTACGAGCAGTACTTC. The rearrangement joins TRBV24-1 to TRBJ2-7, with D perhaps matching TRBD1 or TRBD2 (5 bases each). Germline V gene lookup returns CDR1 KGHDR and CDR2 SFDVKD. The CDR3 sequence is 15 residues long. V lost 5 bases, J lost 4 bases, and 17 bases lay in between.

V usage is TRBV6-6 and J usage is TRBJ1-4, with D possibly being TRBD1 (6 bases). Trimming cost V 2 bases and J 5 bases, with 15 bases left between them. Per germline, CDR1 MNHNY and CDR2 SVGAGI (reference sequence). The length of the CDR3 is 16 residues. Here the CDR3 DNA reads TGTGCCAGCAGTTACAGGAGGACAGATCAAAATGAAAAACTGTTTTTT. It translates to CASSYRRTDQNEKLFF.